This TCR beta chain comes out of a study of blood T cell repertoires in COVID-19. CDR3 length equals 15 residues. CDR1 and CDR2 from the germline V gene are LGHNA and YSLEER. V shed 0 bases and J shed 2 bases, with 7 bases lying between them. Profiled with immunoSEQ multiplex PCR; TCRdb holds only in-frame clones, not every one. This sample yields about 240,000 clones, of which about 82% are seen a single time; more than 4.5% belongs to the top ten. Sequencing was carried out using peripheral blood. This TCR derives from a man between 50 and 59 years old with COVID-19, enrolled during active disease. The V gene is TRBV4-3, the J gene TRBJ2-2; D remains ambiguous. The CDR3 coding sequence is TGCGCCAGCAGCCAAGACACAGTAAACACCGGGGAGCTGTTTTTT. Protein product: CASSQDTVNTGELFF.